This TCR beta chain was identified during a study of shared clonotypes between healthy human individuals (dated by TCRdb to about 2020). Regarding the complete study: A couple of women and three men aged 18 to 49 years were included in the cohort. Leukapheresis yielded between about 0.94 and 8.9 billion PBMCs per donor. To estimate repertoire size and how much clonotypes are shared between individuals, the study performed deep sequencing of blood TCR repertoires from about 5 healthy adults. For each donor, CD4 naive and CD4 memory were each given three plates, CD8 naive was given two plates, and CD8 memory was given one plate. Libraries were prepared and TCR repertoires were sequenced by different laboratories using diverse techniques, in order to increase sequencing depth and limit assay-specific biases. Overall study results and their limits: Higher generation probabilities were observed for clonotypes shared by all four sorted-subset donors than for non-shared clonotypes. Only blood was sampled, and tissue TCR repertoires likely differ from those in blood. Because the study included only a small number of donors, the genetic and exposure-history diversity represented was limited. Sharing across four donors was observed for approximately 5% of naive CD4, less than 4% of naive CD8, over 2% of memory CD4, and less than 0.45% of memory CD8 clonotypes. Rarefaction of sorted-subset datasets indicated incomplete sequencing despite the large sequencing depth. Larger estimated clonotype richness was generally found for naive subsets than for memory subsets. Pairwise subsampling led to the expectation that sequencing depth would affect the degree of clonotype sharing among donors.

Turning to this clone: Its antigen specificity is not known. Base-call qualities are not available, and no considerably larger clone is one nucleotide away.

The CDR3 covers 15 residues, taking in both the cysteine and the phenylalanine. Just CDR3 DNA is preserved here, 45 bases in frame from base 1. The junction carries 15 bases between V and J, which are trimmed by 3 bases and 4 bases respectively. Per the germline V gene, MNHNS is the CDR1 and SASEGT is the CDR2. TCR CDR3 regions were amplified from genomic DNA by multiplex PCR using the deep immunoSEQ assay. Extracted genomic DNA from each cell subset was spread evenly across all wells of several immunoSEQ 96-well plates, with each plate serving as a replicate. Each replicate PCR for sorted subsets received roughly 200 ng genomic DNA, equal to about 30,000 T cell genomes. Purified libraries were quantified with a Qubit 3.0 fluorometer, sized on a Bioanalyzer 2100, and re-quantified with the KAPA Library Quantification kit. A separate single-read 150-cycle Illumina NextSeq 550 flow cell was used to sequence each immunoSEQ 96-well plate. Turning to the authors' computational methods: The immunoSEQ output contained only junctional sequences without quality scores, so filtering could not match that applied to full-length reads. To assign V/J genes and CDR3, sequences were annotated using PyIR, a Python wrapper for IgBLAST v1.9, with IMGT germline references. Reads with weak V/J assignments (E-value above 1e-6), missing CDR3, stop codons, out-of-frame junctions, or ambiguous translated residues were removed. V3J clonotypes were defined as sequences sharing the same inferred V gene, J gene, and CDR3 amino acid sequence. The percentage overlap between two repertoires was calculated by dividing the number of shared unique clonotypes by the size of the smaller repertoire. RTK rarefaction, the Chao1 estimator, and Recon v2.1 estimates of unobserved clonotypes were used to assess repertoire richness. For all TCRbeta clonotypes obtained by the gDNA method from a handful of donors, generation probabilities were computed with OLGA. TCRdb's version of the immuneACCESS table is confined to in-frame rearrangements and falls short of the full clone set. An unresolved V gene accounts for under half of the shortfall where checked; the remainder is of unknown origin. D and trimming were read from the DNA, whereas the V and J calls and clone size are those reported in that table. This sample comprises roughly 2,000,000 clones, 85% to 95% of them detected only once. 0.95% to 1.5% of the sample rests with the top ten.

For the CD8 naive samples, CD45RO-negative cells were positively selected for CCR7, yielding a CD45RA+CCR7+ population from which TemRA cells were excluded. Donors were healthy HIV-negative adults with no recently reported acute infections or vaccinations. Every donor was a Caucasian adult living in Nashville, Tennessee, USA. Blood was obtained by leukapheresis, after which PBMCs were separated by Ficoll-Histopaque density gradient centrifugation and cryopreserved in liquid nitrogen vapor phase. Purity and quantity of every magnetically sorted T cell population were checked by analytical flow cytometry. Each sorted fraction had its genomic DNA isolated and then quantified by UV absorbance on a Nanodrop 2000c.

The sequence is built from TRBV6-1 and TRBJ2-5; the D assignment is uncertain and may be TRBD1 or TRBD2, with 6 bases supporting each. This clonotype was obtained from a man between 18 and 35 years old in good health. The source material was naive CD8+ T cells sorted from blood. This sample's cell subset or site label indicates: CD45RA+CCR7+. For the CDR3, the sequence is CASSEIVGGPETQYF. The nucleotide sequence reads as follows: TGTGCCAGCAGTGAGATAGTAGGGGGGCCAGAGACCCAGTACTTC.